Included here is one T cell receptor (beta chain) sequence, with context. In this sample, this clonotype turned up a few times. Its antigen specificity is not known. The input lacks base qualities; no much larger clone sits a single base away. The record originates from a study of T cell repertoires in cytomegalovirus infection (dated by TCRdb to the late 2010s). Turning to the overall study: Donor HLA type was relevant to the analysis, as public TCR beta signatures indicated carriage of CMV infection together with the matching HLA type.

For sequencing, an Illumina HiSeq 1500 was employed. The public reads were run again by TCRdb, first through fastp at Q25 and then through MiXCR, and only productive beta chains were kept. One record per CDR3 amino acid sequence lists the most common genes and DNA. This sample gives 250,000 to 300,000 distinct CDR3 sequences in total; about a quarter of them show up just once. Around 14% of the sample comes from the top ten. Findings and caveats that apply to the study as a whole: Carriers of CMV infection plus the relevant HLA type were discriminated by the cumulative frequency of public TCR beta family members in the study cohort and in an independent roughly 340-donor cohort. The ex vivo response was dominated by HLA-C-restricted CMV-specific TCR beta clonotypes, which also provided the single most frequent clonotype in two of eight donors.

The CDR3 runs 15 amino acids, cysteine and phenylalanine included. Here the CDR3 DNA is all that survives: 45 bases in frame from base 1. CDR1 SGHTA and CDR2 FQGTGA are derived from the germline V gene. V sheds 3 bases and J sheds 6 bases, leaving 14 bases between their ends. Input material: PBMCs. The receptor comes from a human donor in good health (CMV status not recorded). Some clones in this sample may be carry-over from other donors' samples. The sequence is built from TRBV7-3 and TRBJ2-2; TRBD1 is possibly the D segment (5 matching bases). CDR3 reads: CASSFTGRAAGELFF. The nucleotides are TGTGCCAGCAGCTTTACCGGCAGGGCCGCCGGGGAGCTGTTTTTT.